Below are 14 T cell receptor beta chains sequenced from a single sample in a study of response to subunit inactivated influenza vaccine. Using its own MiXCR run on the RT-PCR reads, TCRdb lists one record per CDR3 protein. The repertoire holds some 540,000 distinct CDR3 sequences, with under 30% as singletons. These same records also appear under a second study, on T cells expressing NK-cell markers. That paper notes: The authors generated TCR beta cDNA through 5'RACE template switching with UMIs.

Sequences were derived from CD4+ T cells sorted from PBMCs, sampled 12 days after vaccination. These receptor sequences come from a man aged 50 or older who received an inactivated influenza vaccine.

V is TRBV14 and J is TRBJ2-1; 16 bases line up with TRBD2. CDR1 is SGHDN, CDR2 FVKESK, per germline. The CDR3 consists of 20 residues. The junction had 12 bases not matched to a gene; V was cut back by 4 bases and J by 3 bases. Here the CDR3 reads CASSPFTGLAGGPNYNEQFF. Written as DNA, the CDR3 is TGTGCCAGCAGCCCTTTTACGGGACTAGCGGGAGGGCCAAACTACAATGAGCAGTTCTTC.

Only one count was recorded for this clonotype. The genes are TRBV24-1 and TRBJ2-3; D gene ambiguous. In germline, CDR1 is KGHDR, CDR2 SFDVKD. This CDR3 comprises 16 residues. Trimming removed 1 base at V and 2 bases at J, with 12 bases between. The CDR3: CATSDFYSPTTDTQYF. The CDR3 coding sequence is TGTGCCACCAGTGATTTTTACTCACCTACCACAGATACGCAGTATTTT.

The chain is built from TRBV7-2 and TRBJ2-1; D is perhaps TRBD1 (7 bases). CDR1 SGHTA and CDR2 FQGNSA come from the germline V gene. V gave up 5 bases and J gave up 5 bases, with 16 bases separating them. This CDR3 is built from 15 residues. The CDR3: CASSDQGGIHNEQFF. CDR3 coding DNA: TGTGCCAGCAGCGACCAGGGGGGTATCCACAATGAGCAGTTCTTC.

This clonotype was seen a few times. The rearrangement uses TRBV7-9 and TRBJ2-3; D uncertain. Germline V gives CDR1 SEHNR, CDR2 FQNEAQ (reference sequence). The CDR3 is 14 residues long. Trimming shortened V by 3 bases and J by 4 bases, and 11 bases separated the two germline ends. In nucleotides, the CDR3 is TGTGCCAGCAGCTTTCGAGGCCCGGCAGATACGCAGTATTTT. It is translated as CASSFRGPADTQYF.

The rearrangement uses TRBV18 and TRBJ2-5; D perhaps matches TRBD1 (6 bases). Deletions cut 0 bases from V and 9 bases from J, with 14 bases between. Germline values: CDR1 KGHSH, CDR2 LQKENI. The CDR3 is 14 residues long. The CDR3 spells CASSPPGHPGAQYF. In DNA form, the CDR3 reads TGTGCCAGCTCACCACCGGGACACCCTGGAGCCCAGTACTTC.

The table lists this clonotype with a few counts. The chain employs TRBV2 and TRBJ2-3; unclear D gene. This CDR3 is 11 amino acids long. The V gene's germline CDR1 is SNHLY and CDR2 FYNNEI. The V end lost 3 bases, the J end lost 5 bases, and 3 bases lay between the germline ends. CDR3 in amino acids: CASSELDTQYF. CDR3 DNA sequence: TGTGCCAGCAGTGAGTTAGATACGCAGTATTTT.

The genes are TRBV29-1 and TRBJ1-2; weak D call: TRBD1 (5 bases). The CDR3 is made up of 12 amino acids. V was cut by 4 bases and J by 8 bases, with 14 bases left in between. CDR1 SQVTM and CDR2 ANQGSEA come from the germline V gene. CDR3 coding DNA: TGCAGCGTTGGAGGGGTTGAGAGGGGCTACACCTTC. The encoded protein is CSVGGVERGYTF. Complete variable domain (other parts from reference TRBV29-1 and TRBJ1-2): SAVISQKPSRDICQRGTSLTIQCQVDSQVTMMFWYRQQPGQSLTLIATANQGSEATYESGFVIDKFPISRPNLTFSTLTVSNMSPEDSSIYLCSVGGVERGYTFGSGTRLTVV.

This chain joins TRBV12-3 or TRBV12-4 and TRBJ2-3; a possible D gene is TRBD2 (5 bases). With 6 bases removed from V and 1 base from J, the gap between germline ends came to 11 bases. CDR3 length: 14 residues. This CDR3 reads CASRLRGGTDTQYF. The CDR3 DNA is TGTGCCAGCAGACTCCGGGGAGGCACAGATACGCAGTATTTT.

Here the CDR3 reads CASSLGGPSSYNEQFF. The DNA of the CDR3 is TGTGCCAGCAGCTTGGGTGGACCGAGCTCCTACAATGAGCAGTTCTTC. The V and J genes are TRBV5-4 and TRBJ2-1; D is ambiguous. Germline assignment: CDR1 SGHNT and CDR2 YYREEE (reference sequence). The CDR3 has 16 amino acids. V was clipped by 0 bases and J by 0 bases, with 10 bases between them.

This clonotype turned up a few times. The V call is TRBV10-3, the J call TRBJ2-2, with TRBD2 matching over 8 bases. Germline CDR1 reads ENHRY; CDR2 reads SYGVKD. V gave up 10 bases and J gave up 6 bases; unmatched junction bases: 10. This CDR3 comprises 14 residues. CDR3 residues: CATSTSESAGELFF. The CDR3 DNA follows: TGTGCCACTTCGACTAGCGAATCGGCCGGGGAGCTGTTTTTT.

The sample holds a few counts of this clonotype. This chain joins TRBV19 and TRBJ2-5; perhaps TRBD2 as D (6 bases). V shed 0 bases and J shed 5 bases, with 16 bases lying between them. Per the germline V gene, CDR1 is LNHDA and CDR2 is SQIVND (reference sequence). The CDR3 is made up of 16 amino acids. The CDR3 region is CASSIEFAGRRETQYF. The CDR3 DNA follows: TGTGCCAGTAGTATAGAGTTCGCAGGGAGGAGGGAGACCCAGTACTTC.

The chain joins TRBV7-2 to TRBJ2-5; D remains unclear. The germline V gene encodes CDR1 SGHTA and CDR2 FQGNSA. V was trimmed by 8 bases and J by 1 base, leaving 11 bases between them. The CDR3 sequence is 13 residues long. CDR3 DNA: TGTGCCAGCGCGGCAGGATCCCAAGAGACCCAGTACTTC. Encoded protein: CASAAGSQETQYF.

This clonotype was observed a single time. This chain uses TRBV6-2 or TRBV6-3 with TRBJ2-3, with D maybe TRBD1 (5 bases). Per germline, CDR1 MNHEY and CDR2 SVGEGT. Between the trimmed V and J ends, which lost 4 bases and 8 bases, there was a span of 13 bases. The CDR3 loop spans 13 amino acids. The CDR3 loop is CASSSATAGTQYF. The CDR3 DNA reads TGTGCCAGCAGTTCCGCGACAGCCGGTACGCAGTATTTT.

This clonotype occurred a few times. CDR3: CSVKTGTGGTEAFF. CDR3 bases: TGCAGCGTCAAAACCGGGACAGGTGGTACTGAAGCTTTCTTT. V and J are TRBV29-1 and TRBJ1-1; 8 bases are shared with TRBD1. Germline values: CDR1 SQVTM, CDR2 ANQGSEA. The J segment lost 5 bases and the V segment lost 6 bases, leaving 11 bases of the junction unmatched. The CDR3 contains 14 residues.